This T cell receptor beta chain was observed in a study of blood T cell repertoires in COVID-19. Individuals aged 18 to 89 years were recruited from about two dozen US areas. Cohort assignment relied on participant-reported clinical history. V trimming: 0 bases; J trimming: 2 bases; junction bases outside the gene matches: 5. This CDR3 spans 16 amino acids. From germline, CDR1 is MNHEY and CDR2 SVGAGI. Per the original methods: For nucleated cells, counts were estimated from reference gene primer amplification. The protocol was immunoSEQ multiplex PCR, while the TCRdb copy is restricted to in-frame clones and leaves out a portion. That table supplies the V and J calls and clone size; D and trimming were determined from the DNA. The profile covers around 130,000 clones, with 80% to 90% appearing a single time and less than 2.5% taken by the ten largest.

Sequencing input: PBMCs or T cells enriched from blood (not recorded which). This chain joins TRBV6-5 and TRBJ2-7; 9 nucleotides match TRBD1. This TCR came from a woman aged 45-59 years who had recovered from COVID-19. CDR3 region: CASSYSTGGAAYEQYF. The CDR3 coding sequence is TGTGCCAGCAGTTACTCGACAGGGGGGGCAGCCTACGAGCAGTACTTC.